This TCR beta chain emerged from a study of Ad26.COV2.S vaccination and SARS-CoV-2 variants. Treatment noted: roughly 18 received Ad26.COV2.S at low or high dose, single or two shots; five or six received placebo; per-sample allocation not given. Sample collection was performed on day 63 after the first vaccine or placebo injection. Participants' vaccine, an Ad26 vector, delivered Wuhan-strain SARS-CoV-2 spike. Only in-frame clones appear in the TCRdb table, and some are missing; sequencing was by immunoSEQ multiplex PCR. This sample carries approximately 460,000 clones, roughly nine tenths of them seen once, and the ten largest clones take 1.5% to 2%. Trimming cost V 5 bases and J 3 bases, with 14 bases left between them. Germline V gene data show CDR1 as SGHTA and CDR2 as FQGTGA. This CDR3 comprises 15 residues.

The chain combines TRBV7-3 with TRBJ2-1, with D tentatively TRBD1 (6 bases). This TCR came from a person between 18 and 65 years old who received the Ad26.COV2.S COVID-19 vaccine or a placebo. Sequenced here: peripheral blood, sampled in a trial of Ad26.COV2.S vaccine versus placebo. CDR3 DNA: TGTGCCAGCAGCCCGGACAGTTGGAACTACAATGAGCAGTTCTTC. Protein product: CASSPDSWNYNEQFF.